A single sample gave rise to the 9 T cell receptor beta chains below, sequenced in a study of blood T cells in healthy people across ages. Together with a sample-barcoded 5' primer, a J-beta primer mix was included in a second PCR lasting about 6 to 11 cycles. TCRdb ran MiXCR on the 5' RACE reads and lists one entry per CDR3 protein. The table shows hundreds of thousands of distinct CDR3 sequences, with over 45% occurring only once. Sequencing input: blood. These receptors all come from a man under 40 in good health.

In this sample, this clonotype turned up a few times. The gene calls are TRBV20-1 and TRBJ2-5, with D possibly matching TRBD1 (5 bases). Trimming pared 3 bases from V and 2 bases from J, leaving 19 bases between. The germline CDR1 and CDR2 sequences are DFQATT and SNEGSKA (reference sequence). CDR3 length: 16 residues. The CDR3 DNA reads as TGCAGTGCTAGGATAAAATGGGGCGGAAAACAAGAGACCCAGTACTTC. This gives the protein CSARIKWGGKQETQYF.

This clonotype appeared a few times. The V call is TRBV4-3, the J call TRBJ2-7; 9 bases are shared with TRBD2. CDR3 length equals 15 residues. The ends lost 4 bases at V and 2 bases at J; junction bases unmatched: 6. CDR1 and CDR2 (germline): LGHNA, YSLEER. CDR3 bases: TGCGCCAGCAGCCGCCGAGTAGCGGGAGCCTACGAGCAGTACTTC. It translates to CASSRRVAGAYEQYF.

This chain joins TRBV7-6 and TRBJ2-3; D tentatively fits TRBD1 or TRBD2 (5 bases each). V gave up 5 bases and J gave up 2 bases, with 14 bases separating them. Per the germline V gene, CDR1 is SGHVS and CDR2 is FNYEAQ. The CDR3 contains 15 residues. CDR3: CASSKRDLVTDTQYF. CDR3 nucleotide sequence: TGTGCCAGCAGCAAACGGGACCTCGTCACAGATACGCAGTATTTT.

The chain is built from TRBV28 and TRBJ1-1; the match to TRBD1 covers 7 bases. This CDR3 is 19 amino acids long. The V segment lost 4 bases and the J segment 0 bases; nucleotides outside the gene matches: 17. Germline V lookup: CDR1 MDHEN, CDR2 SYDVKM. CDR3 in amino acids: CASSYTPGTAFPMNTEAFF. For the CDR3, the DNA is TGTGCCAGCAGTTACACCCCCGGGACAGCATTCCCTATGAACACTGAAGCTTTCTTT.

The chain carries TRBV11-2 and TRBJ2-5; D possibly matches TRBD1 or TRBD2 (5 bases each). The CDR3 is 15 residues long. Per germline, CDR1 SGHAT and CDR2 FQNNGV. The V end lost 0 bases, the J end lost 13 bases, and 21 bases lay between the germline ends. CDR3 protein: CASSLERGARQGRYF. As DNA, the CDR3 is TGTGCCAGCAGCTTAGAGAGAGGGGCCAGGCAGGGTCGGTACTTC.

DNA of the CDR3: TGTGCCATCAGTGTGATCCCACAGGCCAGCTCCTACGAGCAGTACTTC. Translating it yields CAISVIPQASSYEQYF. V and J are TRBV10-3 and TRBJ2-7; D perhaps matches TRBD1 (5 bases). The CDR3 loop spans 16 amino acids. Germline V gene data show CDR1 as ENHRY and CDR2 as SYGVKD. Deletions cut 4 bases from V and 0 bases from J, with 16 bases between.

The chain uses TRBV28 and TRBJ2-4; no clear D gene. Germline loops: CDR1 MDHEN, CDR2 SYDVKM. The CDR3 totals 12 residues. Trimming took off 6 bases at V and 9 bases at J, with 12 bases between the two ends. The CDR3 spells CASRGSGSIQYF. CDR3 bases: TGTGCCAGCAGGGGCAGTGGTAGCATTCAGTACTTC. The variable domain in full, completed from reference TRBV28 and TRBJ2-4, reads DVKVTQSSRYLVKRTGEKVFLECVQDMDHENMFWYRQDPGLGLRLIYFSYDVKMKEKGDIPEGYSVSREKKERFSLILESASTNQTSMYLCASRGSGSIQYFGAGTRLSVL.

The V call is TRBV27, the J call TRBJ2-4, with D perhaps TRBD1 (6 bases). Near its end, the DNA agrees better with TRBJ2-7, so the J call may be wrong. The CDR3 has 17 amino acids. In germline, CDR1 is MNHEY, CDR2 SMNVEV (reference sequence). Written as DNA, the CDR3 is TGTGCCAGCAGCTTACATATAGGGACAAGACTTCCCTACGAGCAGTACTTC. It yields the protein CASSLHIGTRLPYEQYF.

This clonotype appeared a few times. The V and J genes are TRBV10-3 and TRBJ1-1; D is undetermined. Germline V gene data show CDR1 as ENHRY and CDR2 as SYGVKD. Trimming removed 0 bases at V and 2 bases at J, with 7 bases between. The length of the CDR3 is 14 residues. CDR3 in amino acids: CAISESPTNTEAFF. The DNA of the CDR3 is TGTGCCATCAGTGAGTCGCCGACAAACACTGAAGCTTTCTTT.